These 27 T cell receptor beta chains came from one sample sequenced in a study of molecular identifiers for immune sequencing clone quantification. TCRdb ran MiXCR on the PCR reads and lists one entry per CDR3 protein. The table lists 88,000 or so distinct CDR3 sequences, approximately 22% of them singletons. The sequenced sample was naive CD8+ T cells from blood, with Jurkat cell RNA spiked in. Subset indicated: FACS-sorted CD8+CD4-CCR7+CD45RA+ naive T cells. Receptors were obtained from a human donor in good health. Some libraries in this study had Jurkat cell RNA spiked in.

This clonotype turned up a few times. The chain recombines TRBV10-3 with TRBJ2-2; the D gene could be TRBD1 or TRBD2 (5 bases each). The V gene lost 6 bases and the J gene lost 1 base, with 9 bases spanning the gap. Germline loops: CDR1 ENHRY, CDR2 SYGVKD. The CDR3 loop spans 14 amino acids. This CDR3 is CAIRQDLNTGELFF. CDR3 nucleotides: TGTGCCATCAGACAGGACTTGAACACCGGGGAGCTGTTTTTT.

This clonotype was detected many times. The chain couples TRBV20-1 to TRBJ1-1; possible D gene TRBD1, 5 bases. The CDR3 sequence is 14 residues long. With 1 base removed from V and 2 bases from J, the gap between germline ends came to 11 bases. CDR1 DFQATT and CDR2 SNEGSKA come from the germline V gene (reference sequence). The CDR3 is CSARGGGGNTEAFF. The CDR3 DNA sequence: TGCAGTGCTAGAGGGGGGGGAGGTAACACTGAAGCTTTCTTT.

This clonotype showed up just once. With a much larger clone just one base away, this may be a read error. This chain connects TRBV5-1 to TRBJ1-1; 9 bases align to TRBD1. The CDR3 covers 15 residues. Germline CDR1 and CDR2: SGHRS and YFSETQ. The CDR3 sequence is CAGSLRRTGDTEAFF. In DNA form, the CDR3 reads TGCGCCGGCAGCCTCCGGAGGACAGGGGACACTGAAGCTTTCTTT.

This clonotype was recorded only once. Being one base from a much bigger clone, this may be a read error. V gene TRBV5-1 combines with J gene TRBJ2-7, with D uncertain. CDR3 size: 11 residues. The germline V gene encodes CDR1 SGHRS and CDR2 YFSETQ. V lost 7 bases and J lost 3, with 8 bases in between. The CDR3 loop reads CASGSGYEQYF. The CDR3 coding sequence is TGCGCCAGCGGGTCGGGCTACGAGCAGTACTTC.

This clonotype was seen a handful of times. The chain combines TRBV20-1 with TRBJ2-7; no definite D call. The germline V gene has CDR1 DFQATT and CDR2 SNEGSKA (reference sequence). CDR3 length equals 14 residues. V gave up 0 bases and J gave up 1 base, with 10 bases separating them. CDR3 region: CSARDTVRSYEQYF. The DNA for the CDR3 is TGCAGTGCTAGAGATACCGTTCGGTCCTACGAGCAGTACTTC.

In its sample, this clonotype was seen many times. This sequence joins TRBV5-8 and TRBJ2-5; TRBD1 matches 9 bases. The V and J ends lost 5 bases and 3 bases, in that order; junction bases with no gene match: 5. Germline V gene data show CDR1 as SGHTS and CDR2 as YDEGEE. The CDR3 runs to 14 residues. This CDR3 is CASSYGTGKETQYF. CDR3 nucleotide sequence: TGTGCCAGCAGTTATGGGACAGGGAAAGAGACCCAGTACTTC.

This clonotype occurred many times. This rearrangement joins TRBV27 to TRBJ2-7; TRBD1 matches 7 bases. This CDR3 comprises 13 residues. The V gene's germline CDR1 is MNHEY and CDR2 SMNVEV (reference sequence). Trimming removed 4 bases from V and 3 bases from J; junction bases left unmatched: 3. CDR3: CASSSQGVYEQYF. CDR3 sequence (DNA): TGTGCCAGCAGTTCCCAGGGGGTCTACGAGCAGTACTTC.

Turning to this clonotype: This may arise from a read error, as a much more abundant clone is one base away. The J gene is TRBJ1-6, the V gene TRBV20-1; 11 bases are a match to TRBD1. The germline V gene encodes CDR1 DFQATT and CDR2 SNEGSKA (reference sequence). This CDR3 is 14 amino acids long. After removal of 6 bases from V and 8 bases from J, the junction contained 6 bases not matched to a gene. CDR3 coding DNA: TGCAGTGCCGTCCGGGACAGGGGGGATTCACCCCTCCACTTT. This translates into CSAVRDRGDSPLHF.

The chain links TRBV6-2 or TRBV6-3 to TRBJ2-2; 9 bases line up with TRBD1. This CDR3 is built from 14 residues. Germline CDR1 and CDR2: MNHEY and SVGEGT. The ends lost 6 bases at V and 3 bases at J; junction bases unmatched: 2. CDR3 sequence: CASRDRGYTGELFF. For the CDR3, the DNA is TGTGCCAGCAGGGACAGGGGTTACACCGGGGAGCTGTTTTTT.

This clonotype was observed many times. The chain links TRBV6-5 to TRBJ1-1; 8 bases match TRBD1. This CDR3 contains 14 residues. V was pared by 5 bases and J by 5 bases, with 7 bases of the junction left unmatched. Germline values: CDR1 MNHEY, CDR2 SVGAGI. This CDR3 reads CASSPQGGGTEAFF. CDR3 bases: TGTGCCAGCAGTCCACAGGGGGGAGGGACTGAAGCTTTCTTT.

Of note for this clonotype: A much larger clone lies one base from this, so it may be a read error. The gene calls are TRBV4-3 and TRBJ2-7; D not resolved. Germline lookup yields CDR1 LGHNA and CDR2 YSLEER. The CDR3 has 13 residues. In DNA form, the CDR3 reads TGCGCCAGCGGCCAAGAGATGACGTACGAGCAGTACTTC. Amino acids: CASGQEMTYEQYF.

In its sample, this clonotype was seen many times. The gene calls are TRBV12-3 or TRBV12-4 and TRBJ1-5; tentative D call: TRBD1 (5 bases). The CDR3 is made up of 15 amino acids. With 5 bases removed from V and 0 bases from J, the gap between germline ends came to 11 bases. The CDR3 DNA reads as TGTGCCAGCAGTCCGGGACTGTATAGCAATCAGCCCCAGCATTTT. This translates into CASSPGLYSNQPQHF.

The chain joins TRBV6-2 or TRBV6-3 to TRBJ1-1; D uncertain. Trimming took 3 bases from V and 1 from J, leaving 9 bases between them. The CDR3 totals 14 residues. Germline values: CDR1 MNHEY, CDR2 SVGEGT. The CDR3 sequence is CASSYMSGNTEAFF. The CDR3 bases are TGTGCCAGCAGTTATATGTCAGGGAACACTGAAGCTTTCTTT.

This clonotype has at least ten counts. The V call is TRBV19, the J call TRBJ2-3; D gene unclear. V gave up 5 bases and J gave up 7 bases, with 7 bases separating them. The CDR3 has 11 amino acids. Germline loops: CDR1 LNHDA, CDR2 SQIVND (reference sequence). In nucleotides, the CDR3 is TGTGCCAGTAGTTTATCCTATACGCAGTATTTT. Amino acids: CASSLSYTQYF.

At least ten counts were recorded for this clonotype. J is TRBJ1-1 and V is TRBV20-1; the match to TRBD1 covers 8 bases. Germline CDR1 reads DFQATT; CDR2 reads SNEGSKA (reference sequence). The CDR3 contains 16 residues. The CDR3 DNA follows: TGCACAGGAGACGGACAGGGCTTGGGGGCGGGCACTGAAGCTTTCTTT. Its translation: CTGDGQGLGAGTEAFF.

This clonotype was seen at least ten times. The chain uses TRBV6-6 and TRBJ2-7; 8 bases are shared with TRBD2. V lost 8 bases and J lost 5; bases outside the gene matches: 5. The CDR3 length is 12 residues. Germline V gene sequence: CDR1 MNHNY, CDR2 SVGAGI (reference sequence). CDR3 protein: CASESGGHEQYF. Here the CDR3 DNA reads TGTGCCAGCGAAAGCGGGGGCCACGAGCAGTACTTC.

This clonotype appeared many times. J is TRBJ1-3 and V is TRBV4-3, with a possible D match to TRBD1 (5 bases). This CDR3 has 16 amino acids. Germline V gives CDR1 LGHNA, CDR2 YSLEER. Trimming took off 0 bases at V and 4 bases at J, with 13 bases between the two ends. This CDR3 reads CASSQDRAGLGNTIYF. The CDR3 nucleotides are TGCGCCAGCAGCCAAGATCGGGCAGGGTTAGGAAACACCATATATTTT.

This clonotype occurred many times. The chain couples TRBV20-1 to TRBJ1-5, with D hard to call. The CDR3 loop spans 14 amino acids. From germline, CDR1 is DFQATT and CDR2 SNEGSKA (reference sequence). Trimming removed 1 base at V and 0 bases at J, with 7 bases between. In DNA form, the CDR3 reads TGCAGTGCTAGAGTTAAGAATAGCAATCAGCCCCAGCATTTT. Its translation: CSARVKNSNQPQHF.

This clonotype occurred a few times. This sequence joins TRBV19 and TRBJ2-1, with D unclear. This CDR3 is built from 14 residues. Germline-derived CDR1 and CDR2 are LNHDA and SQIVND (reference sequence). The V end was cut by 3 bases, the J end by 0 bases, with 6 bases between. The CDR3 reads CASSIQVSYNEQFF. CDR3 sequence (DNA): TGTGCCAGTAGTATCCAGGTCTCCTACAATGAGCAGTTCTTC.

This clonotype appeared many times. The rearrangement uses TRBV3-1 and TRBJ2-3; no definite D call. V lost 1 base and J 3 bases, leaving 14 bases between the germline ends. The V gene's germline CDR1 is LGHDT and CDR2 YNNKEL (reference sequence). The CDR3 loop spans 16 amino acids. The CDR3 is CASSQGPPIKTDTQYF. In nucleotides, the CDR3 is TGTGCCAGCAGCCAAGGTCCCCCGATAAAAACAGATACGCAGTATTTT.

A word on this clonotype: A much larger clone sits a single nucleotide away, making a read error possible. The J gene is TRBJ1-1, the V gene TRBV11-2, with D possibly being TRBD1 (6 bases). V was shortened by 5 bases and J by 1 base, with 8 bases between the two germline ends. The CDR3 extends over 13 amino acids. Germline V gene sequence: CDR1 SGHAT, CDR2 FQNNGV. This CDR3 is CASSGGQNTEAFF. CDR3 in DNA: TGTGCCAGCAGCGGGGGACAGAACACTGAAGCTTTCTTT.

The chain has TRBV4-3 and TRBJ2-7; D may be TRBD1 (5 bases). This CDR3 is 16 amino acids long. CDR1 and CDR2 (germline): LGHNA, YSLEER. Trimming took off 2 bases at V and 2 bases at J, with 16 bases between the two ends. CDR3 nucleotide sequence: TGCGCCAGCAGCCAACTCCAGGGTTCGTTCACCTACGAGCAGTACTTC. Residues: CASSQLQGSFTYEQYF.

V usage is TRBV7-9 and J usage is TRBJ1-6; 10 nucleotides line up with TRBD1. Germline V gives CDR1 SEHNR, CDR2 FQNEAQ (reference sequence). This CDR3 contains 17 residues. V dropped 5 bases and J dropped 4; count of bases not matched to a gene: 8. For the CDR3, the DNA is TGTGCCAGCAGCGCCGAGACAGGGGGCGGATATAATTCACCCCTCCACTTT. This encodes CASSAETGGGYNSPLHF. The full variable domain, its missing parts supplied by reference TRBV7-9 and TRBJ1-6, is DTGVSQNPRHKITKRGQNVTFRCDPISEHNRLYWYRQTLGQGPEFLTYFQNEAQLEKSRLLSDRFSAERPKGSFSTLEIQRTEQGDSAMYLCASSAETGGGYNSPLHFGNGTRLTVT.

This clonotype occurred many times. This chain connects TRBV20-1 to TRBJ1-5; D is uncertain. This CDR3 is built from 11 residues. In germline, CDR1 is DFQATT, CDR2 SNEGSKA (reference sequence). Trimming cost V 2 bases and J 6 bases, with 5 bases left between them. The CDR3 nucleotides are TGCAGTGCTAGACGAGGTCAGCCCCAGCATTTT. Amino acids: CSARRGQPQHF.

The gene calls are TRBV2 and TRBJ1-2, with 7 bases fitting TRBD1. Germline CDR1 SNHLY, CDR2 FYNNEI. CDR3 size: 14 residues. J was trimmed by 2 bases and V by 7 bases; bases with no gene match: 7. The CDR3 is CASTRTGPNYGYTF. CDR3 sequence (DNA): TGTGCCAGCACCAGGACAGGCCCAAACTATGGCTACACCTTC. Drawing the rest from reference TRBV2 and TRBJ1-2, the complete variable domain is EPEVTQTPSHQVTQMGQEVILRCVPISNHLYFYWYRQILGQKVEFLVSFYNNEISEKSEIFDDQFSVERPDGSNFTLKIRSTKLEDSAMYFCASTRTGPNYGYTFGSGTRLTVV.

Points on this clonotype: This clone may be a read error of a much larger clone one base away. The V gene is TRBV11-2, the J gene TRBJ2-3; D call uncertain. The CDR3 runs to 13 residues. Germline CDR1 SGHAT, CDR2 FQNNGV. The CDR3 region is CASSLVLRDTQCF. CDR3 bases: TGTGCCAGCAGCTTAGTGTTGCGTGATACGCAGTGTTTT. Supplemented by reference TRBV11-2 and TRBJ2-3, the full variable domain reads EAGVAQSPRYKIIEKRQSVAFWCNPISGHATLYWYQQILGQGPKLLIQFQNNGVVDDSQLPKDRFSAERLKGVDSTLKIQPAKLEDSAVYLCASSLVLRDTQCFGPGTRLTVL.

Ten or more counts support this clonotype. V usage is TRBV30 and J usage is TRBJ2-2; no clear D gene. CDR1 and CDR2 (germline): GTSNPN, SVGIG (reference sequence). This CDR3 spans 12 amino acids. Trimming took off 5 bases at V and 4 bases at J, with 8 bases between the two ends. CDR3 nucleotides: TGTGCCTGGGCTACTGGCACCGGGGAGCTGTTTTTT. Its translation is CAWATGTGELFF.